The 24 T cell receptor beta chains in this list originate from one sample, sequenced in a study of blood T cell repertoires in COVID-19. Method: immunoSEQ multiplex PCR; TCRdb's copy keeps in-frame clones and lacks some. This table holds about 300,000 clones, 83% found once. The sample was peripheral blood. The receptors here all came from a woman between 45 and 65 years old with acute or convalescent COVID-19.

V gene TRBV5-4 combines with J gene TRBJ1-1, with D possibly being TRBD1 (6 bases). Germline assignment: CDR1 SGHNT and CDR2 YYREEE (reference sequence). Trimming cost V 4 bases and J 8 bases, with 18 bases left between them. This CDR3 comprises 14 residues. The DNA for the CDR3 is TGTGCCAGCAGCCCCGTCAGGGGACTAGCAGAAGCTTTCTTT. Encoded protein: CASSPVRGLAEAFF.

This rearrangement joins TRBV7-2 to TRBJ1-3; 8 bases are shared with TRBD1. V lost 6 bases and J lost 3; bases outside the gene matches: 7. CDR1 and CDR2 from the germline V gene are SGHTA and FQGNSA. The CDR3 has 15 amino acids. Here the CDR3 reads CASSKTGVYGNTIYF. DNA for the CDR3: TGTGCCAGCAGTAAGACAGGGGTTTATGGAAACACCATATATTTT.

The genes are TRBV27 and TRBJ2-3, with D possibly matching TRBD2 (6 bases). This CDR3 spans 16 amino acids. The germline V gene has CDR1 MNHEY and CDR2 SMNVEV (reference sequence). Trimming cost V 5 bases and J 6 bases, with 21 bases left between them. The CDR3 DNA is TGTGCCAGCAGTACTGACTCTTACGGGGGTGGGGATACGCAGTATTTT. Translating gives CASSTDSYGGGDTQYF.

This chain connects TRBV13 to TRBJ2-1; D perhaps matches TRBD2 (6 bases). This CDR3 is built from 16 residues. The germline V and J ends were trimmed by 3 bases and 7 bases, with 19 bases remaining between them. The germline gives CDR1 PRHDT, CDR2 FYEKMQ (reference sequence). CDR3 amino acids: CASSLGGGAGLNEQFF. The CDR3 bases are TGTGCCAGCAGCTTGGGAGGCGGGGCTGGATTGAATGAGCAGTTCTTC.

This clone was counted a single time. The gene calls are TRBV7-3 and TRBJ2-1; possibly TRBD1 for D (6 bases). CDR3 length: 14 amino acids. Germline-derived CDR1 and CDR2 are SGHTA and FQGTGA. Trimming took off 0 bases at V and 8 bases at J, with 11 bases between the two ends. CDR3 coding DNA: TGTGCCAGCAGCTTAACTCCAGGGGTCGATGAGCAGTTCTTC. It codes for CASSLTPGVDEQFF.

A few counts support this clone. The chain uses TRBV29-1 and TRBJ2-7; 7 bases are shared with TRBD1. Looked up from germline, CDR1 is SQVTM and CDR2 is ANQGSEA. The V gene end was trimmed by 5 bases and the J gene end by 4 bases; junction bases not matched to a gene: 5. The CDR3 totals 12 residues. The DNA for the CDR3 is TGCAGCGTTCGGACAGGTACATACGAGCAGTACGTC. The encoded protein is CSVRTGTYEQYV.

The J gene is TRBJ1-1, the V gene TRBV11-2; a possible D gene is TRBD1 (6 bases). Trimming shortened V by 1 base and J by 7 bases, and 10 bases separated the two germline ends. The CDR3 loop spans 13 amino acids. Germline CDR1 and CDR2: SGHAT and FQNNGV. This CDR3 is CASSLVSGDEAFF. The DNA for the CDR3 is TGTGCCAGCAGCTTAGTGTCAGGGGATGAAGCTTTCTTT.

This chain connects TRBV19 to TRBJ1-3, with a tentative D call TRBD1 (6 bases). The V and J ends lost 5 bases and 4 bases respectively, with 15 bases between them. Germline assignment: CDR1 LNHDA and CDR2 SQIVND (reference sequence). This CDR3 contains 15 residues. CDR3 protein: CASSSVTGLGNTIYF. DNA for the CDR3: TGTGCCAGTAGTTCGGTTACAGGGTTAGGAAACACCATATATTTT.

The CDR3 protein is CASSQEGAIGARRSYEQYF. CDR3 in DNA: TGTGCCAGCAGCCAAGAAGGGGCCATAGGGGCTAGGCGCTCCTACGAGCAGTACTTC. V is TRBV3-1 (or the pseudogene TRBV3-2) and J is TRBJ2-7; possibly TRBD1 for D (5 bases). Per germline, CDR1 LGHDT and CDR2 YNNKEL (reference sequence). CDR3 length: 19 amino acids. With 0 bases removed from V and 0 bases from J, the gap between germline ends came to 21 bases.

The genes are TRBV10-3 and TRBJ1-1; TRBD1 matches at 8 bases. V shed 4 bases, J shed 5 bases, and the junction held 9 bases outside the gene matches. Germline assignment: CDR1 ENHRY and CDR2 SYGVKD. The CDR3 contains 15 residues. Here the CDR3 reads CAISGSETGVTEAFF. In nucleotides, the CDR3 is TGTGCCATCAGTGGTTCCGAGACAGGGGTTACTGAAGCTTTCTTT.

The chain is built from TRBV30 and TRBJ2-5, with a possible D match to TRBD1 (5 bases). The CDR3 length is 16 residues. V was trimmed by 3 bases and J by 0 bases, leaving 17 bases between them. CDR1 is GTSNPN, CDR2 SVGIG, per germline (reference sequence). The DNA of the CDR3 is TGTGCCTGGAGGAAGAGATTGGGGCTGAACCAAGAGACCCAGTACTTC. Its translation: CAWRKRLGLNQETQYF.

V and J are TRBV2 and TRBJ1-6, with unresolved D. This CDR3 spans 15 amino acids. V was cut by 6 bases and J by 7 bases, with 16 bases left in between. Germline loops: CDR1 SNHLY, CDR2 FYNNEI. CDR3 in amino acids: CASRSLPGMNSPLHF. Written as DNA, the CDR3 is TGTGCCAGCAGGAGTTTGCCGGGGATGAATTCACCCCTCCACTTT.

The chain is built from TRBV19 and TRBJ1-2; 8 bases fit TRBD1. Germline CDR1 LNHDA, CDR2 SQIVND (reference sequence). The CDR3 has 12 amino acids. The ends lost 6 bases at V and 8 bases at J; junction bases unmatched: 5. The DNA of the CDR3 is TGTGCCAGTAGCCTGACAGGGGAGGGCTACACCTTC. Its protein product is CASSLTGEGYTF.

The chain joins TRBV19 to TRBJ1-1; 7 bases are a match to TRBD1. Germline CDR1 reads LNHDA; CDR2 reads SQIVND (reference sequence). The CDR3 totals 15 residues. V gave up 4 bases and J gave up 1 base; unmatched junction bases: 6. The CDR3 nucleotides are TGTGCCAGTAGTACGCACAGGGGACAGAACACTGAAGCTTTCTTT. Translating gives CASSTHRGQNTEAFF.

This sequence joins TRBV7-2 and TRBJ2-4, with 7 bases lining up with TRBD2. The ends lost 3 bases at V and 5 bases at J; junction bases unmatched: 7. The CDR3 has 15 amino acids. Germline lookup yields CDR1 SGHTA and CDR2 FQGNSA. The CDR3 sequence: CASSFASGDQNIQYF. CDR3 DNA: TGTGCCAGCAGCTTCGCCAGCGGGGATCAAAACATTCAGTACTTC.

The chain combines TRBV27 with TRBJ1-6, with D perhaps matching TRBD1 (5 bases). The CDR3 is 15 residues long. V gave up 8 bases and J gave up 4 bases, with 15 bases separating them. Germline assignment: CDR1 MNHEY and CDR2 SMNVEV (reference sequence). Here the CDR3 reads CASGRQIGYNSPLHF. The CDR3 DNA is TGTGCCAGCGGCAGACAGATTGGGTATAATTCACCCCTCCACTTT.

The V gene is TRBV7-8, the J gene TRBJ1-2; TRBD1 matches at 8 bases. The junction had 6 bases not matched to a gene; V was cut back by 0 bases and J by 3 bases. This CDR3 comprises 16 residues. The germline V gene has CDR1 SGHVS and CDR2 FQNEAQ. In DNA, the CDR3 is TGTGCCAGCAGCTTAGCTGTCGGGACAGGCGACTATGGCTACACCTTC. It is translated as CASSLAVGTGDYGYTF.

The genes are TRBV11-2 and TRBJ2-5, with TRBD2 identical over 7 bases. CDR3 length: 14 amino acids. Losses at the gene ends were 0 bases for V and 5 bases for J; bases not matched to a gene: 3. Germline CDR1 SGHAT, CDR2 FQNNGV. CDR3 region: CASSLDPGGETQYF. CDR3 bases: TGTGCCAGCAGCTTAGATCCGGGAGGTGAGACCCAGTACTTC.

The V and J genes are TRBV2 and TRBJ2-5; TRBD1 aligns across 8 bases. Germline assignment: CDR1 SNHLY and CDR2 FYNNEI. The CDR3 loop spans 16 amino acids. The J segment lost 0 bases and the V segment lost 3 bases, leaving 6 bases of the junction unmatched. CDR3 nucleotide sequence: TGTGCCAGCAGTGACGCGCGGGGACAGGACCAAGAGACCCAGTACTTC. The encoded protein is CASSDARGQDQETQYF.

This rearrangement joins TRBV4-1 to TRBJ2-3, with a possible D match to TRBD2 (5 bases). Trimming shortened V by 4 bases and J by 0 bases, and 8 bases separated the two germline ends. The CDR3 totals 14 residues. From germline, CDR1 is MGHRA and CDR2 YSYEKL. In nucleotides, the CDR3 is TGCGCCAGCAGCCTACGGGAAAGCACAGATACGCAGTATTTT. Translated, it gives CASSLRESTDTQYF.

V is TRBV2 and J is TRBJ1-5, with D perhaps TRBD1 (5 bases). The germline gives CDR1 SNHLY, CDR2 FYNNEI. V shed 0 bases and J shed 7 bases, with 16 bases lying between them. The CDR3 totals 16 residues. The CDR3 sequence: CASSEALQAGRQPQHF. The CDR3, as DNA: TGTGCCAGCAGTGAAGCGCTTCAAGCAGGGCGACAGCCCCAGCATTTT.

The chain links TRBV5-6 to TRBJ1-5, with TRBD1 as a possible D gene (5 bases). CDR1 is SGHDT and CDR2 is YYEEEE in the germline V gene. Trimming pared 2 bases from V and 4 bases from J, leaving 13 bases between. CDR3 length: 15 amino acids. CDR3 sequence reads: CASSFWQGLNQPQHF. Written as DNA, the CDR3 is TGTGCCAGCAGCTTTTGGCAGGGCCTAAATCAGCCCCAGCATTTT.

The chain couples TRBV6-2 or TRBV6-3 to TRBJ1-1, with 8 bases matching TRBD1. The V gene end was trimmed by 4 bases and the J gene end by 0 bases; junction bases not matched to a gene: 4. The CDR3 spans 15 residues. CDR1 MNHEY and CDR2 SVGEGT come from the germline V gene. The CDR3: CASSFRGPMNTEAFF. CDR3 DNA sequence: TGTGCCAGCAGTTTCAGGGGGCCTATGAACACTGAAGCTTTCTTT.

The chain recombines TRBV3-1 (or the pseudogene TRBV3-2) with TRBJ1-2, with TRBD1 as a possible D gene (5 bases). Germline loops: CDR1 LGHDT, CDR2 YNNKEL (reference sequence). Trimming shortened V by 0 bases and J by 2 bases, and 13 bases separated the two germline ends. The length of the CDR3 is 16 residues. The CDR3 DNA follows: TGTGCCAGCAGCCAAGAATCCTACTGGGGCAACTATGGCTACACCTTC. Translation gives CASSQESYWGNYGYTF.